The clone carrying this T cell receptor beta chain appeared once. The repertoire was sequenced with immunoSEQ multiplex PCR; TCRdb's copy has only in-frame clones and lacks some. This table has about 130,000 clones, 75% to 90% appearing once. V was cut by 1 base and J by 0 bases, with 6 bases left in between. The CDR3 is 14 residues long. The germline V gene encodes CDR1 LNHNV and CDR2 YYDKDF (reference sequence). Enrolled during active infection, Seattle patients were then followed longitudinally. The data are from a study of blood T cell repertoires in COVID-19. This chain uses TRBV15 with TRBJ1-1; D not resolved. This receptor was obtained from a woman of 80 years or more with COVID-19, enrolled during active disease. Sequencing used peripheral blood. The CDR3 coding sequence is TGTGCCACCAGCAGAGGCGGGATGAACACTGAAGCTTTCTTT. Translation gives CATSRGGMNTEAFF.